This T cell receptor (beta chain) was obtained from a study of shared clonotypes between healthy human individuals. Looked up from germline, CDR1 is LGHNA and CDR2 is YNFKEQ. The CDR3 loop spans 20 amino acids. J gave up 6 bases and V 0 bases, and 21 bases lay outside the gene matches. Those who donated, Caucasian adults without exception, all lived in Nashville, Tennessee. Every immunoSEQ plate was one replicate of a subset's evenly spread DNA. Original processing methods: Junction-only immunoSEQ sequences carried no quality scores, so filtering differed. Repertoires were generated with immunoSEQ multiplex PCR, while TCRdb's copy carries only in-frame clones and drops some. D and trimming were read from the DNA, whereas the V and J calls and clone size are those reported in that table. The sample comprises around 2.5 million clones, 93% of which are singletons, and 0.36% rests with the top ten.

This clonotype was sampled from a young man in good health. Some clones in this sample may be carry-over from other donors' samples. This chain links TRBV4-2 with TRBJ2-3; 7 bases match TRBD2. The material sequenced was naive CD4+ T cells from PBMCs. Noted subset: CD45RA+ positively selected. CDR3 amino acids: CASSQEPLDVGSGRGDTQYF. DNA of the CDR3: TGTGCCAGCAGCCAAGAACCCCTCGACGTAGGTAGCGGGCGAGGGGATACGCAGTATTTT.